This T cell receptor (beta chain) originates from a study of regulatory T cells in long-lasting Graves disease. The time point denotes: newly diagnosed GD, antithyroid drugs for less than 3 months. Construction of the TCR library relied on RNA isolated from PBMCs. Combining iRepertoire HTBI primers with Arm-PCR of CDR3 regions, the authors built TCR beta libraries. From the multiplex PCR reads, TCRdb called clonotypes with MiXCR, one entry per CDR3 protein. The sample lists 550,000 or so distinct CDR3 sequences; around 12% were seen once. Study-wide findings and caveats: TRBV28, TRBJ1-2 and TRBJ2-5 emerged as the favored segments in persistent disease.

V shed 1 base and J 12 bases; nucleotides not matched to a gene: 3. From germline, CDR1 is DFQATT and CDR2 SNEGSKA (reference sequence). This CDR3 comprises 12 residues. This clonotype has more than one count but fewer than ten. Its antigen is currently unknown. This sample was shared with a second study, whose subject was T cells in Graves' hyperthyroidism and ophthalmopathy. That work adds: Stable hyperthyroidism: no ophthalmopathy progression over 18 months of follow-up. The TCR CDR3 first-round RT-PCR relied on the HTBI primer set.

This sequence joins TRBV20-1 and TRBJ2-7; 13 bases align to TRBD2. Specimen: peripheral blood mononuclear cells (PBMCs), collected at new diagnosis, from a patient treated with antithyroid drugs. This receptor was obtained from a woman aged 25 to 39 with Graves disease. CDR3: CSARGLAGGTYF. CDR3 DNA: TGCAGTGCTAGAGGACTAGCGGGGGGTACGTACTTC.